This is a list of T cell receptor beta chains from one sample in a study of blood T cell repertoires in COVID-19. Some clones are missing from TCRdb's copy, which holds only in-frame ones; the method was immunoSEQ multiplex PCR. The profile covers under 30,000 clones, with 87% appearing a single time and roughly 10% taken by the ten largest. The sequencing input was peripheral blood. The source is a human donor in a cohort sampled during active COVID-19. The CDR3 runs from the conserved cysteine through the conserved F or W. A D gene is named only where the DNA matches it firmly.

cdr3_length j_call v_call d_call cdr3_nt cdr3_aa
13 TRBJ1-2 TRBV2 NA TGTGCCAGCGGCTTGGAGAGGGAGGGTGGCTACACCTTC CASGLEREGGYTF
12 TRBJ1-2 TRBV6-1 NA TGTGCCAGCAGTGAATCCGGGTATGGCTACACCTTC CASSESGYGYTF
15 TRBJ1-1 TRBV14 TRBD1 TGTGCCAGCAGCCCCGCGCTAGGGGGCGGGACTGAAGCTTTCTTT CASSPALGGGTEAFF
13 TRBJ1-1 TRBV29-1 NA TGCAGCGTTTCTTGGGGTGAGGGCACTGAAGCTTTCTTT CSVSWGEGTEAFF
16 TRBJ2-7 TRBV11-3 TRBD2 TGTGCCAGCAGCGCCCCTGGGGGACTAGCAGCCTACGAGCAGTACTTC CASSAPGGLAAYEQYF
17 TRBJ2-2 TRBV11-3 NA TGTGCCAGCAGCTTAGTACCCACGCAGGGGTGGGCCGGGGAGCTGTTTTTT CASSLVPTQGWAGELFF
17 TRBJ2-1 TRBV15 TRBD2 TGTGCCACCAGCAGAGGAGTTGGGACTAGCGGGAGCCATGAGCAGTTCTTC CATSRGVGTSGSHEQFF
16 TRBJ1-3 TRBV21-1 NA TGTGCCAGCAGCTCCCGGGACAGGGGTTTAGTAAACACCATATATTTT CASSSRDRGLVNTIYF
14 TRBJ2-1 TRBV19 TRBD2 TGTGCCAGTAGGACCGGGACTAGCGGGGGATGGATGTTCTTC CASRTGTSGGWMFF
13 TRBJ2-1 TRBV2 NA TGTGCCAGCACCGGACGCCGGACGGGCGAGGGGTTCTTC CASTGRRTGEGFF
14 TRBJ2-1 TRBV27 TRBD2 TGTGCCAGCACCCGAGGCGGGACTAGCGGGGTTCAGTTCTTC CASTRGGTSGVQFF
13 TRBJ2-5 TRBV7-2 NA TGTGCCAGCAGCCCGCGGAGGGAAGAGACCCAGTACTTC CASSPRREETQYF
15 TRBJ2-3 TRBV19 TRBD2 TGTGCCAGTAGTCAAGTAGCGGGGACCACAGATACGCAGTATTTT CASSQVAGTTDTQYF
16 TRBJ2-3 TRBV10-1 TRBD2 TGCGCCAGCAGTGCCCAGTTAGCGGGGGGAGGAGATACGCAGTATTTT CASSAQLAGGGDTQYF
15 TRBJ1-6 TRBV6-5 NA TGTGCCAGCAGACCCCGGGACGGACTAAATTCACCCCTCCACTTT CASRPRDGLNSPLHF